The sequence of this T cell receptor beta chain was determined in a study of technical replicates of blood from several donors. Produced via immunoSEQ multiplex PCR; TCRdb's table is partial and in-frame only. The repertoire holds around 100,000 clones, with roughly 96% as singletons. The CDR3 is 13 residues long. Per germline, CDR1 MNHEY and CDR2 SMNVEV (reference sequence). J gave up 12 bases and V 4 bases, and 10 bases lay outside the gene matches. The sequencing sample was made of T cells isolated from PBMCs. V and J are TRBV27 and TRBJ2-7, with 9 bases fitting TRBD1. The source is a human donor in good health. The CDR3 loop is CASSSRTGVTLYF. DNA of the CDR3: TGTGCCAGCAGTTCCAGGACAGGGGTTACCCTGTACTTC.